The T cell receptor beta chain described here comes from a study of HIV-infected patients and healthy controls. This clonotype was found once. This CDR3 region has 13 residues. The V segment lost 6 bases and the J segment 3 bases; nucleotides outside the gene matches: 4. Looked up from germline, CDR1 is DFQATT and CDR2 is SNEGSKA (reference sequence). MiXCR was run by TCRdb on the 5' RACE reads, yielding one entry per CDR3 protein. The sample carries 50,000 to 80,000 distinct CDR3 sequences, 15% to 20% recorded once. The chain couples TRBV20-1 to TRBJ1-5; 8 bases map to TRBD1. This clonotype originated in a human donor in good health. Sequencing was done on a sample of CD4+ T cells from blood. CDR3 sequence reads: CSATDRVNQPQHF. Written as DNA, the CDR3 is TGCAGTGCCACGGACAGGGTCAATCAGCCCCAGCATTTT.